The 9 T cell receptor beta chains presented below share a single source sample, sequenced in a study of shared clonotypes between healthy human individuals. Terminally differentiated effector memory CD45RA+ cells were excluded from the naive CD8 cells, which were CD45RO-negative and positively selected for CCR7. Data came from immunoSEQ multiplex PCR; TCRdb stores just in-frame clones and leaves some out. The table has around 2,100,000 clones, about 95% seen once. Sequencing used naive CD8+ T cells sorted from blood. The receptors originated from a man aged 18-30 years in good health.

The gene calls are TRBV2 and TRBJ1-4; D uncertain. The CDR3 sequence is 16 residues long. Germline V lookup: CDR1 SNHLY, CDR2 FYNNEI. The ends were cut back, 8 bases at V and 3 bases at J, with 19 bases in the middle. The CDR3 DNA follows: TGTGCCAGCGTCCCACCTAACACAGCTCCTAATGAAAAACTGTTTTTT. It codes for CASVPPNTAPNEKLFF.

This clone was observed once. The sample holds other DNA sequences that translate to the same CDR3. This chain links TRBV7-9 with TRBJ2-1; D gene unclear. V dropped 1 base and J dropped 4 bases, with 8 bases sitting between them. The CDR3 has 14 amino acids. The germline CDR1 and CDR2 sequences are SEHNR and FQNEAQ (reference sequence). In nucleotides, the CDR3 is TGTGCCAGCAGCTTAGAGGCAGCTTACAATGAGCAGTTCTTC. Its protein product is CASSLEAAYNEQFF.

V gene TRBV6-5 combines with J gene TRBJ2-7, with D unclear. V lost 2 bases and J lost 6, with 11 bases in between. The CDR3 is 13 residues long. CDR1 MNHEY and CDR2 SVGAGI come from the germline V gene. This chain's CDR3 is CASSYVSLGEQYF. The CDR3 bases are TGTGCCAGCAGTTACGTGTCACTGGGCGAGCAGTACTTC.

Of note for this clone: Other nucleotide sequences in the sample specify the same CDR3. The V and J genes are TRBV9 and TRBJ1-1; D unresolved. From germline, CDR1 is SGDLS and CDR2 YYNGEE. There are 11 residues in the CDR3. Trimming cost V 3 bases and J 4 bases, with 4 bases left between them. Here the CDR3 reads CASSGGTEAFF. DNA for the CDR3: TGTGCCAGCAGCGGAGGCACTGAAGCTTTCTTT.

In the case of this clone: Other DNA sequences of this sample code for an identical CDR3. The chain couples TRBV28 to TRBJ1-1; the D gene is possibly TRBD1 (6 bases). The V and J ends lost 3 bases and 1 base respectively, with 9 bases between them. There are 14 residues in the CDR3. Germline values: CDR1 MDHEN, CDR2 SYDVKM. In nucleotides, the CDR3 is TGTGCCAGCAGTTTCAGGGGAGGGAACACTGAAGCTTTCTTT. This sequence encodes CASSFRGGNTEAFF.

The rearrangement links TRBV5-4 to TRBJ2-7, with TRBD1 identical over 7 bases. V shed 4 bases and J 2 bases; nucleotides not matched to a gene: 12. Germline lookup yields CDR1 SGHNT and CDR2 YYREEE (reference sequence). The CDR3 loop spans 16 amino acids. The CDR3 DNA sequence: TGTGCCAGCAGCCGTGGGGACAGAAACAATCCCTACGAGCAGTACTTC. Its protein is CASSRGDRNNPYEQYF.

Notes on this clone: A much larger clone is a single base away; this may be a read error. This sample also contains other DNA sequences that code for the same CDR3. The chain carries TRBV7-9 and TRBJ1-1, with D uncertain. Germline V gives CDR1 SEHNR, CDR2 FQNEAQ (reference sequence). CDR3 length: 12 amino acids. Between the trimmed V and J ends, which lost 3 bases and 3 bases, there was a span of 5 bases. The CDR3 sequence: CASSFGDTEAFF. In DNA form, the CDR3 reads TGTGCCAGCAGCTTCGGTGACACTGAAGCTTTCTTT.

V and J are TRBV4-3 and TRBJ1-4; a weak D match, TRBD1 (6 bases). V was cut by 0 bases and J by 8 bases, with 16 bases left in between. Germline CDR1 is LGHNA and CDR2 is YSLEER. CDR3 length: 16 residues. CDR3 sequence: CASSQDDVGGQEKLFF. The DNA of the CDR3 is TGCGCCAGCAGCCAAGATGATGTAGGGGGTCAAGAAAAACTGTTTTTT.

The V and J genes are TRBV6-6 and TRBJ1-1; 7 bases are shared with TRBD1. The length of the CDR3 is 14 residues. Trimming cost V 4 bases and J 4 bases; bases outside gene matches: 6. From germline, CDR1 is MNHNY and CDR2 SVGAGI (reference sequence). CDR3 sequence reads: CASSSRGQGTEAFF. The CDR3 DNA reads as TGTGCCAGCAGTTCGAGGGGGCAGGGCACTGAAGCTTTCTTT.